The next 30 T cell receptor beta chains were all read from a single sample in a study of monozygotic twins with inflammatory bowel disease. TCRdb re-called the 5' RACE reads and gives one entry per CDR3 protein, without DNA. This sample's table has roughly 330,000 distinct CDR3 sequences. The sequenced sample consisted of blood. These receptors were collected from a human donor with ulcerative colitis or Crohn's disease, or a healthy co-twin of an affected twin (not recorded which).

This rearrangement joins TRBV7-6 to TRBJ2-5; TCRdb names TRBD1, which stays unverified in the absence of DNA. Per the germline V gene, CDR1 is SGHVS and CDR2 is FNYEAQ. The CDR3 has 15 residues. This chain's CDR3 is CASSWRTGVTETQYF.

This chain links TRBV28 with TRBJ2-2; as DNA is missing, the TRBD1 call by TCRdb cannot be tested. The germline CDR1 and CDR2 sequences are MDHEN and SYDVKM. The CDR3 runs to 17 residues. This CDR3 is CASSLRGATGPTGELFF.

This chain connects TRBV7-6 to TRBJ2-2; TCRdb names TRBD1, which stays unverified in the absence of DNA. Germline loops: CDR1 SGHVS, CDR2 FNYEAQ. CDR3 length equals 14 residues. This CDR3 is CASSLFRGAGELFF.

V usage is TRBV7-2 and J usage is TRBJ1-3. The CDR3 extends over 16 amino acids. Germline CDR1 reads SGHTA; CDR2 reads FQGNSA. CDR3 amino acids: CASSLVPPSSGNTIYF. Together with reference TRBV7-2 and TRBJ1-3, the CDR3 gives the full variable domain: GAGVSQSPSNKVTEKGKDVELRCDPISGHTALYWYRQSLGQGLEFLIYFQGNSAPDKSGLPSDRFSAERTGGSVSTLTIQRTQQEDSAVYLCASSLVPPSSGNTIYFGEGSWLTVV.

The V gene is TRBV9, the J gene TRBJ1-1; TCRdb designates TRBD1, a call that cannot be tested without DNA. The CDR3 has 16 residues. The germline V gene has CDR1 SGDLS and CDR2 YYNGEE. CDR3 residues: CASSVITGGAGGKAFF.

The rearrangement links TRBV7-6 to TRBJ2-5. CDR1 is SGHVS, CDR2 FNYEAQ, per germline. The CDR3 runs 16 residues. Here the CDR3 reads CASSLSGQARQETQYF.

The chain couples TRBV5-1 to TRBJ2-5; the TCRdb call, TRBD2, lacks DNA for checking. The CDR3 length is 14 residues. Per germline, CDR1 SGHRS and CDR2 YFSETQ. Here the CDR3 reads CASSPSGTQETQYF.

CDR3 amino acids: CASSLLDRGYGYTF. This chain joins TRBV12-3 or TRBV12-4 and TRBJ1-2; the TCRdb call, TRBD1, lacks DNA for checking. The CDR3 loop spans 14 amino acids.

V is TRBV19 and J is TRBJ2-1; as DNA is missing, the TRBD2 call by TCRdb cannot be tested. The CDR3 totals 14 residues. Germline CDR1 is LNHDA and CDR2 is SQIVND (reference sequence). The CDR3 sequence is CAPETRAQYNEQFF.

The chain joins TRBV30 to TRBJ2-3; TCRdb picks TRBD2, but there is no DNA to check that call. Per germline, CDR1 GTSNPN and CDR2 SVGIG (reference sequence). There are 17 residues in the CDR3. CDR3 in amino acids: CAWSGLLAGGPGDTQYF.

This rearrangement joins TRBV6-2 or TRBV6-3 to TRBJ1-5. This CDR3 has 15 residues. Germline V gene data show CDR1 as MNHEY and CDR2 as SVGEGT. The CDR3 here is CASSPNSYSNQPQHF.

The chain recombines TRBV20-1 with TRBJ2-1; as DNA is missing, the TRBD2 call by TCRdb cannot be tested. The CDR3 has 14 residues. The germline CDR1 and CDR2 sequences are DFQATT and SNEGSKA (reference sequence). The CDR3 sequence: CSARYWGTDNEQFF.

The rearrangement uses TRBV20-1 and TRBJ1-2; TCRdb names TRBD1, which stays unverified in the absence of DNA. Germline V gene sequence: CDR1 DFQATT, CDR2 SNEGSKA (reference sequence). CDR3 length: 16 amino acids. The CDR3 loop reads CSARALSTGLNYGYTF.

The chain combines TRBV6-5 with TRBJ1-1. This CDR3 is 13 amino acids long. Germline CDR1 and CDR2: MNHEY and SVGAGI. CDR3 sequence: CASSYSEYTEAFF.

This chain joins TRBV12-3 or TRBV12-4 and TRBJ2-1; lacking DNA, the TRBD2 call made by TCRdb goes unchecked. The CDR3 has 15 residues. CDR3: CASSLLAGGPIGQFF.

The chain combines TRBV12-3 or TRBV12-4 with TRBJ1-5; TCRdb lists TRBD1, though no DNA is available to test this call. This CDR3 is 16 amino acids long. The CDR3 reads CASCTQGTVRGQPQHF.

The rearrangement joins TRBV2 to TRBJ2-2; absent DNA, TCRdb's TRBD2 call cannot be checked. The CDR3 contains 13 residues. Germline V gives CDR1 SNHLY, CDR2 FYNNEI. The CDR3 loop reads CASSAQGPGELFF. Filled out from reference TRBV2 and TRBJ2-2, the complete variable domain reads EPEVTQTPSHQVTQMGQEVILRCVPISNHLYFYWYRQILGQKVEFLVSFYNNEISEKSEIFDDQFSVERPDGSNFTLKIRSTKLEDSAMYFCASSAQGPGELFFGEGSRLTVL.

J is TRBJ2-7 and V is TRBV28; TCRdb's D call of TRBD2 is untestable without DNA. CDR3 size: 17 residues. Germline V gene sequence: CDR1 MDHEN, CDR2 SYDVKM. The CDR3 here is CASSSPRGGQDSYEQYF.

Here the CDR3 reads CASKKGTAKDPGNEQFF. The chain joins TRBV5-1 to TRBJ2-1; TCRdb's D gene call, TRBD2, goes unchecked for lack of DNA. This CDR3 region has 17 residues. Germline CDR1 and CDR2: SGHRS and YFSETQ.

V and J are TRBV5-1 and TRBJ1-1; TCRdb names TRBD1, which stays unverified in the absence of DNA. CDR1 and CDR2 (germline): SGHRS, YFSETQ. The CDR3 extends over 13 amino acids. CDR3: CASSHRGDTEAFF.

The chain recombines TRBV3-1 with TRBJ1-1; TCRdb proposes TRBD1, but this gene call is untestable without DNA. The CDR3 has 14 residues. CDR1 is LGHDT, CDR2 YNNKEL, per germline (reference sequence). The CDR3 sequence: CASSHLGASGEAFF.

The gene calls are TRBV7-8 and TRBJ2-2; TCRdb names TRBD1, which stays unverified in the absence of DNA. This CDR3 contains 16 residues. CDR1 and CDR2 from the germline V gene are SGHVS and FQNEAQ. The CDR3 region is CASRNSGTANTGELFF.

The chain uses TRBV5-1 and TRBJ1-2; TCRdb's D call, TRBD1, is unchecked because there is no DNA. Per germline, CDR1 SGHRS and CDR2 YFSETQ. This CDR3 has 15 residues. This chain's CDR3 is CASSEGTGPSYGYTF.

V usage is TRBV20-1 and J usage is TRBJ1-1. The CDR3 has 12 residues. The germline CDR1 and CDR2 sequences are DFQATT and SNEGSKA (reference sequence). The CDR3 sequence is CSARPRSTEAFF.

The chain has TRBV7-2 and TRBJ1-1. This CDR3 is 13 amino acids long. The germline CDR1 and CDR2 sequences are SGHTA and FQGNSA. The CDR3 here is CASSPVTTAEAFF.

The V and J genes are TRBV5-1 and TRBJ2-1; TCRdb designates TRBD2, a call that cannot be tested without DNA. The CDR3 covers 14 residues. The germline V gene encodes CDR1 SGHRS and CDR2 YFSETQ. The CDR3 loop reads CASSTSRTYNEQFF. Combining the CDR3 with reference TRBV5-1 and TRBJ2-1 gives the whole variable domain KAGVTQTPRYLIKTRGQQVTLSCSPISGHRSVSWYQQTPGQGLQFLFEYFSETQRNKGNFPGRFSGRQFSNSRSEMNVSTLELGDSALYLCASSTSRTYNEQFFGPGTRLTVL.

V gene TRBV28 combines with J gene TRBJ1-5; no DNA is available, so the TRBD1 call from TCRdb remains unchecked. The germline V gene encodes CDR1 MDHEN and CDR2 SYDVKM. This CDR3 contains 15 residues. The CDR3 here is CASSWTGKSNQPQHF.

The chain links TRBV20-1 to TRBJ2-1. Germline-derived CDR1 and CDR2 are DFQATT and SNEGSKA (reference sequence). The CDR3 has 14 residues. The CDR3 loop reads CSARTGGTYNEQFF.

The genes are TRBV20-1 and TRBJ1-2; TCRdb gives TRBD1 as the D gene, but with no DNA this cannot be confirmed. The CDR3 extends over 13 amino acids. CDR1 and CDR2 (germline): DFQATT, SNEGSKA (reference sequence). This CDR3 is CSAEGQGDSGYTF.

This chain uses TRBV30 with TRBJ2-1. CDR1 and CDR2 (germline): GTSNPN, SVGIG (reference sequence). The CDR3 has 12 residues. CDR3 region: CAWSGQGNEQFF.